At least ten counts were recorded for the clone carrying this T cell receptor beta chain. Its antigen remains unidentified. Library preparation for TCR beta used quantitative 5'-RACE with molecular barcodes. Each CDR3 protein is one row after TCRdb ran MiXCR on the 5' RACE reads. The sample contains about 330,000 distinct CDR3 sequences, 6.5% to 10% of which appear only once. The record originates from a study of CD8 T cells in ankylosing spondylitis. Whole-study findings and limits: Disease-linked clones had a CD8+ phenotype and relatively low frequency in peripheral blood. Among TCR beta sequences, a motif of roughly 8 highly homologous variants appeared characteristic of ankylosing spondylitis blood. In reactive arthritis synovial fluid and blood, some motif variants had been reported before.

V gave up 6 bases and J gave up 0 bases, with 8 bases separating them. Germline CDR1 and CDR2: ENHRY and SYGVKD. This CDR3 has 13 amino acids. What was sequenced was blood, either unsorted or a sorted T cell fraction (not recorded which). This chain links TRBV10-3 with TRBJ2-5; no firm D call. The sequence was collected from a male donor with ankylosing spondylitis. The DNA for the CDR3 is TGTGCCATCAGCACAGCGTACCAAGAGACCCAGTACTTC. It encodes CAISTAYQETQYF.